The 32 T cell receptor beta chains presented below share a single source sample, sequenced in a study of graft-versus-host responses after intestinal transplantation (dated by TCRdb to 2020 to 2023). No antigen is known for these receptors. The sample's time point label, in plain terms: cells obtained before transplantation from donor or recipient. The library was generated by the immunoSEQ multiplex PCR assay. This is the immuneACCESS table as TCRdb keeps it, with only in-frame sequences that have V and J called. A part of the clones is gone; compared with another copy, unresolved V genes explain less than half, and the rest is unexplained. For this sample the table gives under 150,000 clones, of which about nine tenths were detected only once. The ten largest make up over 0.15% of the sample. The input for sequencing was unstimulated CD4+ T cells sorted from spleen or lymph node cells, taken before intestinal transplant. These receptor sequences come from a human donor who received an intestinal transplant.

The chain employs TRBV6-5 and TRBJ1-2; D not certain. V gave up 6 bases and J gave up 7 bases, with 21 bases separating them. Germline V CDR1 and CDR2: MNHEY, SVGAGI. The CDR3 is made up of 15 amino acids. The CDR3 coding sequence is TGTGCCAGCAGCCCGGCCTCTGCCCCGAGGGTTGGCTACACCTTC. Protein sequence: CASSPASAPRVGYTF.

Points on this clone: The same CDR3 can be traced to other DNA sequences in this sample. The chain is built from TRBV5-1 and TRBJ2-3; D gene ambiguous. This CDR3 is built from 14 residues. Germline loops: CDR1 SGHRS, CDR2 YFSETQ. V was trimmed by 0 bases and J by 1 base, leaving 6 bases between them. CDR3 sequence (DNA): TGCGCCAGCAGCTTGGTTAGAGGCACAGATACGCAGTATTTT. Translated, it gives CASSLVRGTDTQYF.

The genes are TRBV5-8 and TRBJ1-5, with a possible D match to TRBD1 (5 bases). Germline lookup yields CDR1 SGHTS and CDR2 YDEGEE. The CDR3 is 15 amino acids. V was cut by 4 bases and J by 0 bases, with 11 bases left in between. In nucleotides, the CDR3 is TGTGCCAGCAGCGCGGGACGGAATAGCAATCAGCCCCAGCATTTT. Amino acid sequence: CASSAGRNSNQPQHF.

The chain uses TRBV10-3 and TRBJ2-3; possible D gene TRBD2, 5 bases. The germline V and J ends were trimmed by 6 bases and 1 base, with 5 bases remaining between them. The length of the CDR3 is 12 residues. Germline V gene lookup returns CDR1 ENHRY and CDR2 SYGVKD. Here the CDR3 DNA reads TGTGCCATCAGGGGAGGCACAGATACGCAGTATTTT. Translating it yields CAIRGGTDTQYF.

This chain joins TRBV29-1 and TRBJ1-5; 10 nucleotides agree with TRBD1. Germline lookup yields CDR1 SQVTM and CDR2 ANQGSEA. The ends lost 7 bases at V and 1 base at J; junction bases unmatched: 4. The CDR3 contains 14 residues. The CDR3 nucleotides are TGCAGCGCCGGGGGACAGGGGAGCAATCAGCCCCAGCATTTT. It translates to CSAGGQGSNQPQHF.

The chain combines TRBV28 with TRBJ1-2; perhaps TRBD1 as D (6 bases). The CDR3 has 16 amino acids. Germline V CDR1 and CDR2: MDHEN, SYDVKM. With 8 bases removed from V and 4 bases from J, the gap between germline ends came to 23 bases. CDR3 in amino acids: CASGQGTRDRLYGYTF. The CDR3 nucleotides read TGTGCCAGCGGACAAGGGACACGGGATCGGCTCTATGGCTACACCTTC.

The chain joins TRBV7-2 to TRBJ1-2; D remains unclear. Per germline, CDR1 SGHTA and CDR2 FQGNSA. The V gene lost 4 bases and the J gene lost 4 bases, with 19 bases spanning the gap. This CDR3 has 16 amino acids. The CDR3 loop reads CASSSQGGRQSYGYTF. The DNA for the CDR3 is TGTGCCAGCAGCTCTCAAGGAGGGAGGCAGAGCTATGGCTACACCTTC. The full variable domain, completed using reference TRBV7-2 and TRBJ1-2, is GAGVSQSPSNKVTEKGKDVELRCDPISGHTALYWYRQSLGQGLEFLIYFQGNSAPDKSGLPSDRFSAERTGGSVSTLTIQRTQQEDSAVYLCASSSQGGRQSYGYTFGSGTRLTVV.

CDR3 in amino acids: CASREDRANEQYF. The CDR3, as DNA: TGTGCCAGCAGGGAGGACAGGGCAAACGAGCAGTACTTC. This chain uses TRBV2 with TRBJ2-7; 8 nucleotides align to TRBD1. Germline CDR1 is SNHLY and CDR2 is FYNNEI. The CDR3 has 13 amino acids. V gave up 6 bases and J gave up 5 bases; unmatched junction bases: 6.

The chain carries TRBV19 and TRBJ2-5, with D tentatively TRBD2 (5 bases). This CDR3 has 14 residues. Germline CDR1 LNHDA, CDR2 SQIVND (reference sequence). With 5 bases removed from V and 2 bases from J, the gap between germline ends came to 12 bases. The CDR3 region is CASSPSQRQETQYF. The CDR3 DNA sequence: TGTGCCAGTAGTCCTTCCCAGCGGCAAGAGACCCAGTACTTC.

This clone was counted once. The CDR3 coding sequence is TGTGCCAGCAGCTTTACAGGGGGCGCGGGAACTGAAGCTTTCTTT. It yields the protein CASSFTGGAGTEAFF. The chain joins TRBV5-4 to TRBJ1-1; 9 bases fit TRBD1. V shed 2 bases and J 5 bases; nucleotides not matched to a gene: 7. CDR1 SGHNT and CDR2 YYREEE come from the germline V gene (reference sequence). CDR3 size: 15 residues.

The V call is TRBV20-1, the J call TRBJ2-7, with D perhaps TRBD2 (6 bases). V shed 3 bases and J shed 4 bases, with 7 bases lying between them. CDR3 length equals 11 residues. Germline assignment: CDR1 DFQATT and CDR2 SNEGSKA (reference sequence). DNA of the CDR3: TGCAGTGCTAGGGGGACTTACGAGCAGTACTTC. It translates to CSARGTYEQYF.

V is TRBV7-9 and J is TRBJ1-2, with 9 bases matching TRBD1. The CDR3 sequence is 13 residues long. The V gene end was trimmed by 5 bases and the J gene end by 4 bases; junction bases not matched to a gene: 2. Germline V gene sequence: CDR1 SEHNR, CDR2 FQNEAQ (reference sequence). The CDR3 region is CASSEQGAYGYTF. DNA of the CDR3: TGTGCCAGCAGCGAACAGGGGGCCTATGGCTACACCTTC. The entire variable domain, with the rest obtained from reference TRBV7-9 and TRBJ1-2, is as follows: DTGVSQNPRHKITKRGQNVTFRCDPISEHNRLYWYRQTLGQGPEFLTYFQNEAQLEKSRLLSDRFSAERPKGSFSTLEIQRTEQGDSAMYLCASSEQGAYGYTFGSGTRLTVV.

The DNA of the CDR3 is TGTGCCAGCAGTGGGACAGGGGGAGGCTACACCTTC. As protein: CASSGTGGGYTF. The genes are TRBV6-5 and TRBJ1-2; 11 nucleotides align to TRBD1. This CDR3 is 12 amino acids long. V was clipped by 5 bases and J by 8 bases; unmatched bases: 1. CDR1 MNHEY and CDR2 SVGAGI come from the germline V gene.

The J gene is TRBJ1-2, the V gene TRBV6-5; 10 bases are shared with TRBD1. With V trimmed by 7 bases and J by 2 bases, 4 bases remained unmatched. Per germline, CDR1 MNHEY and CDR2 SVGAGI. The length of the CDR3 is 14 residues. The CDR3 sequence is CASKLGQGNYGYTF. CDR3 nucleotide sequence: TGTGCCAGCAAACTGGGACAGGGGAACTATGGCTACACCTTC.

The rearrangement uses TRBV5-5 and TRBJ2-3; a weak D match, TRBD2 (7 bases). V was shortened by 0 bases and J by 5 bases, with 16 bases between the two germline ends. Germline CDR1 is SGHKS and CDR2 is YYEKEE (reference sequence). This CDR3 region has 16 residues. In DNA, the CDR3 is TGTGCCAGCAGCTTGGGGTGGGGAAGGGGGGGAGATACGCAGTATTTT. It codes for CASSLGWGRGGDTQYF.

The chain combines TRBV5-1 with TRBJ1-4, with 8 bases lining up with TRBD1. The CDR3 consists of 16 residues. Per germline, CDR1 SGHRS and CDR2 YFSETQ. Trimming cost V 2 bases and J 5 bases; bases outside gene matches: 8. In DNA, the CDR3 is TGCGCCAGCAGCTTTTCCTGGACAGGGCCCAATGAAAAACTGTTTTTT. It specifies CASSFSWTGPNEKLFF.

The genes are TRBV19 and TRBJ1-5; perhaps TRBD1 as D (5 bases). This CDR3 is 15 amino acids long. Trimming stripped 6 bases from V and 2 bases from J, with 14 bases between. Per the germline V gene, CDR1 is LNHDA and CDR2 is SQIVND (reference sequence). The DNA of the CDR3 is TGTGCCAGTAGGCCCCCTTTAGGGGGCAATCAGCCCCAGCATTTT. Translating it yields CASRPPLGGNQPQHF.

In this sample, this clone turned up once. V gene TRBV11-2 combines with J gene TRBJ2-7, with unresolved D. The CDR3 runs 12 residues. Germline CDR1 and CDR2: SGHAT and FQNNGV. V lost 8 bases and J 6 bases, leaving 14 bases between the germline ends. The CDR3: CASGTKGIEQYF. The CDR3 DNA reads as TGTGCCAGCGGCACTAAAGGAATCGAGCAGTACTTC.

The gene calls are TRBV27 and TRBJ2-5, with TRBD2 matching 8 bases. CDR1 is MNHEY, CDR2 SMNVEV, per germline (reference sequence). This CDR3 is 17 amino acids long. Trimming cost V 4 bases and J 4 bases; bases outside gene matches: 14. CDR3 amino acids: CASSSFYGAGVAETQYF. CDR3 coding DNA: TGTGCCAGCAGTTCCTTCTATGGAGCGGGAGTCGCAGAGACCCAGTACTTC.

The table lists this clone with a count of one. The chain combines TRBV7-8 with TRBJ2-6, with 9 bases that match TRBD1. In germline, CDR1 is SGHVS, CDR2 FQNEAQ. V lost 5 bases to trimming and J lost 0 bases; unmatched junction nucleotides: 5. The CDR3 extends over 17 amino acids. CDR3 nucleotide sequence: TGTGCCAGCAGCCGAAGACAGGGGGACTCTGGGGCCAACGTCCTGACTTTC. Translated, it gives CASSRRQGDSGANVLTF. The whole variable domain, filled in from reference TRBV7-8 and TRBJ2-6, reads GAGVSQSPRYKVAKRGQDVALRCDPISGHVSLFWYQQALGQGPEFLTYFQNEAQLDKSGLPSDRFFAERPEGSVSTLKIQRTQQEDSAVYLCASSRRQGDSGANVLTFGAGSRLTVL.

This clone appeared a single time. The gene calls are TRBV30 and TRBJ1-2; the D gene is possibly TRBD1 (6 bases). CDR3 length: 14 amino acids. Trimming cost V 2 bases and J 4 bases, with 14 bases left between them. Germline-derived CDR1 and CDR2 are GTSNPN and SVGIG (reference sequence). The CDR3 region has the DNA TGTGCCTGGAGTTCTCAGACAGGAGTCTATGGCTACACCTTC. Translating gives CAWSSQTGVYGYTF.

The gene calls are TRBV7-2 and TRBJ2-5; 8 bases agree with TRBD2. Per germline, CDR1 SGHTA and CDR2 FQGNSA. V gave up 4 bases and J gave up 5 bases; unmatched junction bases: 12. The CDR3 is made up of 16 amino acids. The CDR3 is CASSSSGTRQVETQYF. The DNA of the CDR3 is TGTGCCAGCAGCTCATCCGGGACTAGGCAAGTGGAGACCCAGTACTTC.

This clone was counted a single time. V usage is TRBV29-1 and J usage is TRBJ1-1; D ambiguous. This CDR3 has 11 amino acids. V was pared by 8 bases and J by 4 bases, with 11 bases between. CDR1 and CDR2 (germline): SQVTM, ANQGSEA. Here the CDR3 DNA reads TGCAGCTCCTATTCGGGCACTGAAGCTTTCTTT. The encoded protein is CSSYSGTEAFF.

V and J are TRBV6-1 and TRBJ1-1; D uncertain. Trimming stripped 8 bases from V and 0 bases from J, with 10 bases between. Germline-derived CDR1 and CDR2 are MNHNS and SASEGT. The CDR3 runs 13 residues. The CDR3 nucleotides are TGTGCCAGCTTTCAGGTTTTGAACACTGAAGCTTTCTTT. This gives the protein CASFQVLNTEAFF.

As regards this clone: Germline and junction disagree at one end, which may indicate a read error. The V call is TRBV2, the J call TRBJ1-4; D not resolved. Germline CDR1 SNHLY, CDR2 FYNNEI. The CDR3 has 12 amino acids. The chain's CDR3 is CASRWIRAGEVF. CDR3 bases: TGTGCCAGCAGGTGGATAAGGGCCGGGGAGGTTTTT.

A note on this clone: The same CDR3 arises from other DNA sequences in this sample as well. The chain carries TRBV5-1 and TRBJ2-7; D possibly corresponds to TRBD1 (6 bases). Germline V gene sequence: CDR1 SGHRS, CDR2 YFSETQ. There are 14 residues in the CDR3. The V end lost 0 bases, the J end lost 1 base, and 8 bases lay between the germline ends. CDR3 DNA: TGCGCCAGCAGCTTGGGCCAGGGGTCCTACGAGCAGTACTTC. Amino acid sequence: CASSLGQGSYEQYF.

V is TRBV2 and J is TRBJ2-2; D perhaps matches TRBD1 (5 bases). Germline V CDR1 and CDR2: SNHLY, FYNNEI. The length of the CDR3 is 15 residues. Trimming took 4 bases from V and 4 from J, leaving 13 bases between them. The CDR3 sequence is CASSVEQGRTGELFF. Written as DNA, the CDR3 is TGTGCCAGCAGTGTTGAGCAGGGTCGCACCGGGGAGCTGTTTTTT.

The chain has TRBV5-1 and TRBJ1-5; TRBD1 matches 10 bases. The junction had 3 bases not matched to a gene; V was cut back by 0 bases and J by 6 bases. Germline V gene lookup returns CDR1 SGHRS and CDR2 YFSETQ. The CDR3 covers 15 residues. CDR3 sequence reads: CASSLGQGAGQPQHF. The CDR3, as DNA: TGCGCCAGCAGCTTGGGACAGGGGGCCGGTCAGCCCCAGCATTTT.

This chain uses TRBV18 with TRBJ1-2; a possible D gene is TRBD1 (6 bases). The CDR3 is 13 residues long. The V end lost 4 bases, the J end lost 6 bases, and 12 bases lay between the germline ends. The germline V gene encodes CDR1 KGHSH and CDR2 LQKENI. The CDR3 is CASSRGGANGYTF. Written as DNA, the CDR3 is TGTGCCAGCTCACGTGGGGGGGCGAATGGCTACACCTTC. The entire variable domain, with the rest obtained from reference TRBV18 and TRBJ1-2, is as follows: NAGVMQNPRHLVRRRGQEARLRCSPMKGHSHVYWYRQLPEEGLKFMVYLQKENIIDESGMPKERFSAEFPKEGPSILRIQQVVRGDSAAYFCASSRGGANGYTFGSGTRLTVV.

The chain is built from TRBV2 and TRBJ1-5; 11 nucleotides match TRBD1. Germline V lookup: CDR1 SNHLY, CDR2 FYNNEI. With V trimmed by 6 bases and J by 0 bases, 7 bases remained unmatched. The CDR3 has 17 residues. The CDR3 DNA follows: TGTGCCAGCAGGGGACAGGGGGGGACCTATAGCAATCAGCCCCAGCATTTT. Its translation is CASRGQGGTYSNQPQHF. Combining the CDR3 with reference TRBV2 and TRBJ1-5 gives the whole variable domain EPEVTQTPSHQVTQMGQEVILRCVPISNHLYFYWYRQILGQKVEFLVSFYNNEISEKSEIFDDQFSVERPDGSNFTLKIRSTKLEDSAMYFCASRGQGGTYSNQPQHFGDGTRLSIL.

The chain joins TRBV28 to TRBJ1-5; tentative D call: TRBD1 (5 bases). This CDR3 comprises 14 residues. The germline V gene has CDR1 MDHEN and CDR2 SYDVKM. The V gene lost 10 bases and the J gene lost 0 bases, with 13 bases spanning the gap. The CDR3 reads CATSRTYSNQPQHF. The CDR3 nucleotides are TGTGCCACCAGCAGGACATATAGCAATCAGCCCCAGCATTTT.

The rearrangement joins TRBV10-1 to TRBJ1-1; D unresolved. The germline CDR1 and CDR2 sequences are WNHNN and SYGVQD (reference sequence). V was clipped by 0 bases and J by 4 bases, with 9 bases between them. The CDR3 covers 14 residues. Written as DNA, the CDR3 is TGCGCCAGCAGTGAGTCGAGGCTTCCCACTGAAGCTTTCTTT. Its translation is CASSESRLPTEAFF.